Below are 15 T cell receptor beta chains sequenced from a single sample in a study of Ad26.COV2.S vaccination and SARS-CoV-2 variants. Specified treatment: roughly 18 received Ad26.COV2.S at low or high dose, single or two shots; 5 received placebo; per-sample allocation not given. Sampling was done on day 63 after the first vaccine or placebo injection. Profiled with immunoSEQ multiplex PCR; TCRdb holds only in-frame clones, not every one. The table lists hundreds of thousands of clones, roughly 87% of them singletons. This specimen was peripheral blood, taken in a trial of Ad26.COV2.S vaccine versus placebo. The receptor source for this set is a person aged 18-65 years who received the Ad26.COV2.S COVID-19 vaccine or a placebo.

The rearrangement links TRBV7-2 to TRBJ1-6; D not certain. Per germline, CDR1 SGHTA and CDR2 FQGNSA. The CDR3 covers 14 residues. V lost 5 bases, J lost 11 bases, and 16 bases lay in between. The CDR3, as DNA: TGTGCCAGCAGCCCTACCGTGGGAGGCACACCCCTCCACTTT. Translating gives CASSPTVGGTPLHF.

J is TRBJ2-1 and V is TRBV7-2, with 8 bases fitting TRBD2. The CDR3 consists of 15 residues. J was trimmed by 8 bases and V by 4 bases; bases with no gene match: 10. CDR1 and CDR2 (germline): SGHTA, FQGNSA. The CDR3 coding sequence is TGTGCCAGCAGCTCCCCACCGGGGGGGGCGTATGAGCAGTTCTTC. Translating gives CASSSPPGGAYEQFF.

This chain uses TRBV7-8 with TRBJ2-1, with D uncertain. V lost 3 bases, J lost 9 bases, and 15 bases lay in between. Germline CDR1 SGHVS, CDR2 FQNEAQ. CDR3 length equals 14 residues. CDR3 region: CASSFDLFFTEQFF. DNA of the CDR3: TGTGCCAGCAGCTTTGACCTTTTTTTCACTGAGCAGTTCTTC.

This clone occurred once. V is TRBV24-1 and J is TRBJ2-3, with D perhaps assigned TRBD1 or TRBD2 (5 bases each). The germline CDR1 and CDR2 sequences are KGHDR and SFDVKD. V was pared by 4 bases and J by 7 bases, with 17 bases between. CDR3 length: 15 amino acids. The CDR3 DNA is TGTGCCACCAGTGACCGGGACCCCCATGCAAATACGCAGTATTTT. Its protein is CATSDRDPHANTQYF.

As concerns this clone: The identical CDR3 is also encoded by other nucleotide sequences in the sample. V gene TRBV28 combines with J gene TRBJ2-7; the D is unclear. Germline lookup yields CDR1 MDHEN and CDR2 SYDVKM. Between the trimmed V and J ends, which lost 6 bases and 2 bases, there was a span of 14 bases. This CDR3 has 14 residues. Here the CDR3 reads CASRRTPPAYEQYF. In DNA, the CDR3 is TGTGCCAGCAGACGGACCCCGCCGGCCTACGAGCAGTACTTC.

The chain couples TRBV29-1 to TRBJ2-5, with D possibly TRBD1 on 5 matching bases. The CDR3 is made up of 18 amino acids. V lost 6 bases and J 4 bases, leaving 30 bases between the germline ends. Germline assignment: CDR1 SQVTM and CDR2 ANQGSEA. The DNA for the CDR3 is TGCAGCGTCGGACAAACGCAGTTTGGTCAATTATTTGGAGAGACCCAGTACTTC. It encodes CSVGQTQFGQLFGETQYF. Full variable domain (rest looked up from reference TRBV29-1 and TRBJ2-5): SAVISQKPSRDICQRGTSLTIQCQVDSQVTMMFWYRQQPGQSLTLIATANQGSEATYESGFVIDKFPISRPNLTFSTLTVSNMSPEDSSIYLCSVGQTQFGQLFGETQYFGPGTRLLVL.

This CDR3 reads CASSLLWGGRNTEAFF. As DNA, the CDR3 is TGTGCCAGCAGCTTGTTATGGGGGGGTCGGAACACTGAAGCTTTCTTT. The genes are TRBV5-6 and TRBJ1-1, with D perhaps TRBD1 (5 bases). CDR1 is SGHDT and CDR2 is YYEEEE in the germline V gene. V was clipped by 1 base and J by 1 base, with 14 bases between them. This CDR3 spans 16 amino acids.

This CDR3 reads CASSPTKGILLLVDEQFF. CDR3 sequence (DNA): TGTGCCAGCAGCCCAACGAAAGGGATCCTTTTGCTTGTAGATGAGCAGTTCTTC. V gene TRBV27 combines with J gene TRBJ2-1; D is ambiguous. The CDR3 is made up of 18 amino acids. Germline V gene lookup returns CDR1 MNHEY and CDR2 SMNVEV (reference sequence). The V and J ends lost 6 bases and 8 bases respectively, with 29 bases between them.

This chain uses TRBV3-1 (or the pseudogene TRBV3-2) with TRBJ2-7; tentatively, D is TRBD1 (5 bases). Germline values: CDR1 LGHDT, CDR2 YNNKEL (reference sequence). This CDR3 is built from 15 residues. Deletions cut 1 base from V and 2 bases from J, with 12 bases between. CDR3 in DNA: TGTGCCAGCAGCCAAGGGACATTTCCGACCTACGAGCAGTACTTC. Translation: CASSQGTFPTYEQYF.

The chain is built from TRBV19 and TRBJ2-5, with D possibly being TRBD1 (6 bases). Germline V lookup: CDR1 LNHDA, CDR2 SQIVND (reference sequence). V lost 4 bases and J lost 1, with 13 bases in between. This CDR3 region has 15 residues. CDR3 bases: TGTGCCAGTAGTAAGGGGGACCACAGCCAAGAGACCCAGTACTTC. Translation gives CASSKGDHSQETQYF.

Concerning this clone: The same CDR3 is also encoded by other DNA sequences in this sample. The chain joins TRBV29-1 to TRBJ2-5, with D perhaps matching TRBD1 or TRBD2 (6 bases each). This CDR3 region has 12 residues. V was clipped by 6 bases and J by 5 bases, with 13 bases between them. Germline-derived CDR1 and CDR2 are SQVTM and ANQGSEA. The CDR3, as DNA: TGCAGCGTAAACCGAGGGGGGGAGACCCAGTACTTC. Encoded protein: CSVNRGGETQYF.

This clone was counted only a few times. The chain joins TRBV10-3 to TRBJ1-4; D perhaps matches TRBD1 (6 bases). This CDR3 is built from 14 residues. The germline V gene has CDR1 ENHRY and CDR2 SYGVKD. V gave up 5 bases and J gave up 8 bases, with 15 bases separating them. Here the CDR3 DNA reads TGTGCCATCAGTAACTTCGAAAGGGGGGAAAAACTGTTTTTT. Translated, it gives CAISNFERGEKLFF.

This clone was observed at least ten times. The chain uses TRBV4-1 and TRBJ2-7; TRBD2 matches 9 bases. Germline CDR1 MGHRA, CDR2 YSYEKL. The CDR3 consists of 21 residues. V trimming: 3 bases; J trimming: 3 bases; junction bases outside the gene matches: 24. The CDR3 loop reads CASSQRTVPSSGGRVFYEQYF. In DNA, the CDR3 is TGCGCCAGCAGCCAGAGGACTGTTCCGAGTAGCGGGGGCCGGGTCTTCTACGAGCAGTACTTC.

The rearrangement uses TRBV21-1 and TRBJ2-7. TRBV21-1 is labeled a pseudogene. This CDR3 region has 12 residues. The CDR3 sequence: CASSKYDYEQYF. DNA for the CDR3: TGTGCCAGCAGCAAATACGACTACGAGCAGTACTTC.

The CDR3 here is CASSRDSGNTIYF. The CDR3 bases are TGTGCCAGCAGCCGGGACTCTGGAAACACCATATATTTT. The chain links TRBV3-1 (or the pseudogene TRBV3-2) to TRBJ1-3; D is uncertain. The CDR3 covers 13 residues. The V and J ends lost 4 bases and 0 bases respectively, with 4 bases between them. The germline gives CDR1 LGHDT, CDR2 YNNKEL (reference sequence).